The clone carrying this T cell receptor beta chain has only one observation. A read error may be the cause here, since a much bigger clone is one base away. RNA transcripts yielded amplified TCR beta CDR3 regions. HTBI primers were the set used in a first-round RT-PCR of the TCR CDR3. TCRdb re-called the multiplex PCR reads through MiXCR, storing one row per CDR3 protein. This sample carries about 700,000 distinct CDR3 sequences, 11% to 15% of them seen once, and the ten largest clones take about 9.4%. These data originate in a study of T cells in Graves' hyperthyroidism and ophthalmopathy. The sample taken for sequencing was blood. The receptor was isolated from a woman younger than 35 with Graves' hyperthyroidism.

In DNA, the CDR3 is TGTGCCAGCAGTGAAATTTCGGGTGGTAATTCACCCCCCCACTTT. It translates to CASSEISGGNSPPHF. This chain uses TRBV2 with TRBJ1-6; D is undetermined. Germline V gene sequence: CDR1 SNHLY, CDR2 FYNNEI. The CDR3 totals 15 residues.